This T cell receptor (beta chain) was profiled in a study of blood T cell repertoires in COVID-19. Study-level information: Nucleic acid was either cDNA or gDNA, and it came from T cells, B-cell-depleted T cells, or PBMCs.

Clones were read by immunoSEQ multiplex PCR, and TCRdb kept only the in-frame ones, dropping some. The sample has some 270,000 clones; around 85% are singletons. Enrolment of Seattle patients took place during active infection, and they were followed longitudinally. The V end was cut by 4 bases, the J end by 2 bases, with 15 bases between. The CDR3 is 15 amino acids. Looked up from germline, CDR1 is KGHSH and CDR2 is LQKENI. The chain combines TRBV18 with TRBJ2-7, with D perhaps TRBD1 (6 bases). This TCR was recovered from a human donor with COVID-19, enrolled during active disease. The donor label of this sample is uncertain. Sample: peripheral blood. This chain's CDR3 is CASSRGARGPYEQYF. CDR3 sequence (DNA): TGTGCCAGCTCACGTGGGGCCAGGGGCCCCTACGAGCAGTACTTC.